This TCR beta chain was sequenced for a study of early stage breast cancer tumors. The overall study: Most invasive tumors, about 75% of the 16, were ER+/PR+/HER2-. Overall study results and limits: Tumors had approximately 2.5-fold higher T cell density than normal breast.

Produced via immunoSEQ multiplex PCR; TCRdb's table is partial and in-frame only. The data contain roughly 57,000 clones, about 89% of them singletons. Details on this clone: The antigen is undetermined.

The V segment lost 0 bases and the J segment 8 bases; nucleotides outside the gene matches: 16. The V gene's germline CDR1 is MGHRA and CDR2 YSYEKL. This CDR3 has 18 residues. The chain recombines TRBV4-1 with TRBJ2-1, with 7 bases lining up with TRBD2. Sequencing input: blood. This sequence was found in a person aged 65 to 85 with breast cancer. The CDR3 sequence is CASSQDGFGLEGLHEQFF. In nucleotides, the CDR3 is TGCGCCAGCAGCCAAGACGGTTTCGGACTAGAGGGGCTCCATGAGCAGTTCTTC.